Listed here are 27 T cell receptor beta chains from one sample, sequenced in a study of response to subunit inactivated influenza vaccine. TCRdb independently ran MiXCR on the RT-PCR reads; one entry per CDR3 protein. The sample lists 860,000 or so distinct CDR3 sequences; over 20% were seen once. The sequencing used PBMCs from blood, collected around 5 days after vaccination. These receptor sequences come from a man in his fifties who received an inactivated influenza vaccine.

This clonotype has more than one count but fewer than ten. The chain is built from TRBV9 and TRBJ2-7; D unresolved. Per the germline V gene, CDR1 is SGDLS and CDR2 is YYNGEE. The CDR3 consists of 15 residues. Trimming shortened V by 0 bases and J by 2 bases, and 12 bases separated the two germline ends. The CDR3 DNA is TGTGCCAGCAGCGTAGATGCGAATAGGGCCTACGAGCAGTACTTC. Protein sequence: CASSVDANRAYEQYF.

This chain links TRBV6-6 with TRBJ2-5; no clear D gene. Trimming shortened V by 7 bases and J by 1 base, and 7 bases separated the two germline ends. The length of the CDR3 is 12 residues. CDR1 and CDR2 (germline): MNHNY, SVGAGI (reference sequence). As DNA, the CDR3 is TGTGCCAGCAAGACGGGCCAAGAGACCCAGTACTTC. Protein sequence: CASKTGQETQYF.

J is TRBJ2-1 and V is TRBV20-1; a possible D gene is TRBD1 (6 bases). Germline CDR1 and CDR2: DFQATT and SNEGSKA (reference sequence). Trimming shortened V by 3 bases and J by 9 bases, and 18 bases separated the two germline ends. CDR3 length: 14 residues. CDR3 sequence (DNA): TGCAGTGCTAGGGTGTGGGGGCTTTCTGGTGAGCAGTTCTTC. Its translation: CSARVWGLSGEQFF.

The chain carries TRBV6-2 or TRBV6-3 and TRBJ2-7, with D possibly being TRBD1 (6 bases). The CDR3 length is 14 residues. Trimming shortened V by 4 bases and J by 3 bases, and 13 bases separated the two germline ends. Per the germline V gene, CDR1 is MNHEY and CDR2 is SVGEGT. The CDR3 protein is CASSSGQINYEQYF. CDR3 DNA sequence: TGTGCCAGCAGTTCCGGACAGATAAACTACGAGCAGTACTTC.

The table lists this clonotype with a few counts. This CDR3 is CASSLVPGAVYEQYF. CDR3 in DNA: TGCGCCAGCAGCTTGGTCCCAGGGGCAGTGTACGAGCAGTACTTC. This chain connects TRBV5-1 to TRBJ2-7, with a possible D match to TRBD1 (6 bases). With 0 bases removed from V and 4 bases from J, the gap between germline ends came to 14 bases. Germline assignment: CDR1 SGHRS and CDR2 YFSETQ. The CDR3 runs 15 residues.

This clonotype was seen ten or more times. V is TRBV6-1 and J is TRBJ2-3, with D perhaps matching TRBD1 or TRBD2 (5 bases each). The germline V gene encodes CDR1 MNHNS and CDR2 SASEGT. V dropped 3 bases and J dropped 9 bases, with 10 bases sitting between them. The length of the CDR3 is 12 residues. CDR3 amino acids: CASSERGRTQYF. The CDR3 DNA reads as TGTGCCAGCAGTGAGAGGGGAAGGACGCAGTATTTT.

The CDR3 DNA follows: TGTGCCAGCAGTCCAGGACAGGGGGCGAGCGGCAATCAGCCCCAGCATTTT. Translating it yields CASSPGQGASGNQPQHF. The rearrangement joins TRBV12-3 or TRBV12-4 to TRBJ1-5, with 11 bases aligning to TRBD1. This CDR3 spans 17 amino acids. The V and J ends lost 5 bases and 2 bases, in that order; junction bases with no gene match: 8.

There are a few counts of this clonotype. Here the CDR3 reads CASSPRHSSGANVLTF. The CDR3, as DNA: TGCGCCAGCAGCCCCCGACACAGCTCTGGGGCCAACGTCCTGACTTTC. The chain combines TRBV4-3 with TRBJ2-6, with unresolved D. From germline, CDR1 is LGHNA and CDR2 YSLEER. The CDR3 runs to 16 residues. Trimming shortened V by 4 bases and J by 0 bases, and 10 bases separated the two germline ends.

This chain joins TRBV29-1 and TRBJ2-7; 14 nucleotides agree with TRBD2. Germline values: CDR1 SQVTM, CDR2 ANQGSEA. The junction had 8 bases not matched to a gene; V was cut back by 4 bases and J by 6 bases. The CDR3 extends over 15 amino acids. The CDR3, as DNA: TGCAGCGTTGCCAAAAGACTAGCGGGAGGGGGCGAGCAGTACTTC. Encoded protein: CSVAKRLAGGGEQYF.

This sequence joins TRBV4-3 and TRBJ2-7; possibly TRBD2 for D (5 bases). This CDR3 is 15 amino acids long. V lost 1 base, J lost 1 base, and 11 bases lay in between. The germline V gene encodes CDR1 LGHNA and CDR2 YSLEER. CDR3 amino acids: CASSQGEGGSYEQYF. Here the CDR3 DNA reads TGCGCCAGCAGCCAAGGAGAGGGCGGGTCCTACGAGCAGTACTTC.

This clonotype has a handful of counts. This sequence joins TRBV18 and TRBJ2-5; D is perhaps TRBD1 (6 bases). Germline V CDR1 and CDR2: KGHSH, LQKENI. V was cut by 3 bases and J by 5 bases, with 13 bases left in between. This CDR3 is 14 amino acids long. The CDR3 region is CASSPDDQGETQYF. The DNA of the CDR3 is TGTGCCAGCTCACCCGACGACCAGGGGGAGACCCAGTACTTC.

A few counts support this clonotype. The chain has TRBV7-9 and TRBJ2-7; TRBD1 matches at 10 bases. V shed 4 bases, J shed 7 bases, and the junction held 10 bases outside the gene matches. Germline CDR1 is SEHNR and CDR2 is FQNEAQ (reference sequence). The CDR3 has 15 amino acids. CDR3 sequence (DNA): TGTGCCAGCAGCTCATCCGGGACAGGGGAAAGGGAGCAGTACTTC. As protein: CASSSSGTGEREQYF.

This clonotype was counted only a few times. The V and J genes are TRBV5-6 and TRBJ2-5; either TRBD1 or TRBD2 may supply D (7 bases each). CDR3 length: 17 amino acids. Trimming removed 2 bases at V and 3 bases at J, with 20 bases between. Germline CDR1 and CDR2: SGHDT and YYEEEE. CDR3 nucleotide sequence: TGTGCCAGCAGCTTACAGGGGCGGGGGTTGTTCAAAGAGACCCAGTACTTC. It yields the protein CASSLQGRGLFKETQYF.

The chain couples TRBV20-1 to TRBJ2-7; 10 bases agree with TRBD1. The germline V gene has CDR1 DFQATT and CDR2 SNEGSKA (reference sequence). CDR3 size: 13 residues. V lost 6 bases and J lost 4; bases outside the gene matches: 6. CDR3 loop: CSAPRDRGYEQYF. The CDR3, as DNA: TGCAGTGCCCCCCGGGACAGGGGTTACGAGCAGTACTTC.

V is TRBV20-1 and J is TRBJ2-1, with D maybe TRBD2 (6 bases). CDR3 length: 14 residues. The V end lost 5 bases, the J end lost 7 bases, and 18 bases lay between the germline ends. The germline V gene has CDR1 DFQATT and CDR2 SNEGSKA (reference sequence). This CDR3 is CSAPGTPGVNEQFF. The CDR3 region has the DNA TGCAGTGCTCCCGGGACCCCGGGGGTTAATGAGCAGTTCTTC.

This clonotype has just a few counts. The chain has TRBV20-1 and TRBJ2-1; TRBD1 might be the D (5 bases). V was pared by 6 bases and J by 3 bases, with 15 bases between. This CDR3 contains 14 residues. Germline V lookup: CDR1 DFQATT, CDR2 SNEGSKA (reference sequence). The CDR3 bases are TGCAGTGCGAGGACAAGGTATAGCTACAATGAGCAGTTCTTC. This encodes CSARTRYSYNEQFF.

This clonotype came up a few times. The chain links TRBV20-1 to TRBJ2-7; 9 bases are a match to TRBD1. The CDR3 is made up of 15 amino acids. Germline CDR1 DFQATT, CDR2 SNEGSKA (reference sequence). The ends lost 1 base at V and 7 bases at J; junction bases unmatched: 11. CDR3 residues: CSARAFTGGPQEQYF. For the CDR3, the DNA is TGCAGTGCTAGAGCCTTCACAGGGGGCCCTCAGGAGCAGTACTTC.

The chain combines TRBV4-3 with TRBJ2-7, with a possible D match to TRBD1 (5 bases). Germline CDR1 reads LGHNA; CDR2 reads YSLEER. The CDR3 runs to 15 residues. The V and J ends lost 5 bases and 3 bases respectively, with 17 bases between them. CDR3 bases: TGCGCCAGCAGCGAAACGCAGGGATTTCTCTACGAGCAGTACTTC. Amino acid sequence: CASSETQGFLYEQYF.

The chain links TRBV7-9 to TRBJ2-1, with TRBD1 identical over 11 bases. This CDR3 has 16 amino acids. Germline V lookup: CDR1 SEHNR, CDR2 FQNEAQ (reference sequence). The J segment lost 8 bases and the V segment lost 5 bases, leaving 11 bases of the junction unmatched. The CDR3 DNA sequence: TGTGCCAGCAGCGGGCGGACAGGGGGCGATCGGTATGAGCAGTTCTTC. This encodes CASSGRTGGDRYEQFF.

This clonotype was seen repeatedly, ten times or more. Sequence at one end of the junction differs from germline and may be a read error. The CDR3 sequence is CSSSRGLAGMYEQYF. The DNA of the CDR3 is TGTTCCAGCAGCCGCGGACTAGCGGGAATGTACGAGCAGTACTTC. The chain joins TRBV9 to TRBJ2-7; TRBD2 agrees at 12 bases. The length of the CDR3 is 15 residues. Germline V gene sequence: CDR1 SGDLS, CDR2 YYNGEE.

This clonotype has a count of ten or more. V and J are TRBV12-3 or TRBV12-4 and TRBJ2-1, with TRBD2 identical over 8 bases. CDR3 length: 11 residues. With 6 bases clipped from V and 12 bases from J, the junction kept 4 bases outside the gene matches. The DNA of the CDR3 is TGTGCCAGCAGCTCAGCGGGAGTGCAGTTCTTC. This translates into CASSSAGVQFF.

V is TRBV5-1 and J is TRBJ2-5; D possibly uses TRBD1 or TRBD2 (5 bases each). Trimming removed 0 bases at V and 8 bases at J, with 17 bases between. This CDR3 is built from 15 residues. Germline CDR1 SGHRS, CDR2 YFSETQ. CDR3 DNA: TGCGCCAGCAGCTTGGACTCCCCAAGTGGGGGTACCCAGTACTTC. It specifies CASSLDSPSGGTQYF.

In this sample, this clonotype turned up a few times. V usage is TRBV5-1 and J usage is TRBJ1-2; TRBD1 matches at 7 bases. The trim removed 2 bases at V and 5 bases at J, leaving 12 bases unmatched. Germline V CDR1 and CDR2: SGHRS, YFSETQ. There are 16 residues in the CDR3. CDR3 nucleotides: TGCGCCAGCAGCTTTCCCTCCGCAGACAGGGAATATGGCTACACCTTC. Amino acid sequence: CASSFPSADREYGYTF.

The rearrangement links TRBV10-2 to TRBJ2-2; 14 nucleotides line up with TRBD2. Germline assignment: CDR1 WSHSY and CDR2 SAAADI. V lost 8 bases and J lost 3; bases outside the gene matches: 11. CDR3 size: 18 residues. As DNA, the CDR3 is TGCGCCAGCGCTGGGACTAGCGGGAGAAAGATGGACACCGGGGAGCTGTTTTTT. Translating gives CASAGTSGRKMDTGELFF.

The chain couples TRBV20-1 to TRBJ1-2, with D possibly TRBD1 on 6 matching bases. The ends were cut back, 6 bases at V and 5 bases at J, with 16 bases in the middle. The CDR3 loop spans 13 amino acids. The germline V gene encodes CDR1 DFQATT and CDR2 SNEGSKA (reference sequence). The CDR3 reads CSAAVQGLYGYTF. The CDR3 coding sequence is TGCAGTGCCGCCGTACAGGGTTTGTATGGCTACACCTTC.

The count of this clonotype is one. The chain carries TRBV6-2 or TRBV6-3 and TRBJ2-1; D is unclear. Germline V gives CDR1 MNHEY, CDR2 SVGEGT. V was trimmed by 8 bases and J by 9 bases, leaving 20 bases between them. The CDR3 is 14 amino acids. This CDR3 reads CASSNYPSGGEQFF. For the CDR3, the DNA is TGTGCCAGCTCCAACTATCCTAGTGGCGGTGAGCAGTTCTTC.

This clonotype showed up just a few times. CDR3 sequence (DNA): TGTGCCAGCACCGTGACTGACTTCAGCAATGAGCAGTTCTTC. Protein: CASTVTDFSNEQFF. V is TRBV12-3 or TRBV12-4 and J is TRBJ2-1; D is unresolved. With 7 bases removed from V and 6 bases from J, the gap between germline ends came to 16 bases. The CDR3 extends over 14 amino acids.